This TCR beta chain was captured in a study of Ad26.COV2.S vaccination and SARS-CoV-2 variants. Study overall: Intramuscular Ad26.COV2.S doses were given once or twice, 56 days apart.

Study-level results: Post-vaccination spike-specific CD8+ and CD4+ T cell responses reportedly had substantial breadth. Responses of T cells in total may have been underestimated by the TCR breadth and depth analyses.

A word on this clone: Its antigen is undetermined.

The treatment here: some 20 received Ad26.COV2.S at low or high dose, single or two shots; roughly five received placebo; per-sample allocation not given. Sampling was performed 63 days after the first vaccine or placebo injection. Cohort 1b enrolled adults aged 18-55 years in Boston. The table came from immunoSEQ multiplex PCR; TCRdb's copy has only in-frame clones and leaves some out. This sample carries 350,000 to 550,000 clones, 89% of them seen once, and the ten largest clones take about 2.4%. Germline CDR1 LNHNV, CDR2 YYDKDF (reference sequence). The junction had 8 bases not matched to a gene; V was cut back by 5 bases and J by 5 bases. The CDR3 length is 15 residues.

The rearrangement joins TRBV15 to TRBJ2-3; 9 bases line up with TRBD2. This sequence originates from a person aged 18 to 59 who received the Ad26.COV2.S COVID-19 vaccine or a placebo. The sequencing here drew on peripheral blood, taken in a trial of Ad26.COV2.S vaccine versus placebo. In nucleotides, the CDR3 is TGTGCCACCAGCGGTAGCGGGGGTATAGGAGATACGCAGTATTTT. Amino acid sequence: CATSGSGGIGDTQYF.